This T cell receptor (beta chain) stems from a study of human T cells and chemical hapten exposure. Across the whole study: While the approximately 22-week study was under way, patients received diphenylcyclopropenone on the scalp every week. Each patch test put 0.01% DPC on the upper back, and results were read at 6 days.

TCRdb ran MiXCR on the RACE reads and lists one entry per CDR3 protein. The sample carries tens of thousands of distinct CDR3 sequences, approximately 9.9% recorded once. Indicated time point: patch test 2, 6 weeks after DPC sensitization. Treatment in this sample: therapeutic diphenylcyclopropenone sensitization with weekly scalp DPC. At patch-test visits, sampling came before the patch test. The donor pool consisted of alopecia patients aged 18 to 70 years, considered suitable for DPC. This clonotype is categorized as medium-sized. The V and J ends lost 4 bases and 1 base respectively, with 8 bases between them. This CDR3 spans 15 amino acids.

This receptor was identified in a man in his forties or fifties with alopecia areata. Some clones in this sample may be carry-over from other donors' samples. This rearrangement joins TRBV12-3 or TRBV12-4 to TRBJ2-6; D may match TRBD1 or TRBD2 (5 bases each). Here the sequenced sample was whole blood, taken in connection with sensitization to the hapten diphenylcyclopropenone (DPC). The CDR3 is CASSYRRSGANVLTF. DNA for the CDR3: TGTGCCAGCAGTTACAGGAGGTCTGGGGCCAACGTCCTGACTTTC.